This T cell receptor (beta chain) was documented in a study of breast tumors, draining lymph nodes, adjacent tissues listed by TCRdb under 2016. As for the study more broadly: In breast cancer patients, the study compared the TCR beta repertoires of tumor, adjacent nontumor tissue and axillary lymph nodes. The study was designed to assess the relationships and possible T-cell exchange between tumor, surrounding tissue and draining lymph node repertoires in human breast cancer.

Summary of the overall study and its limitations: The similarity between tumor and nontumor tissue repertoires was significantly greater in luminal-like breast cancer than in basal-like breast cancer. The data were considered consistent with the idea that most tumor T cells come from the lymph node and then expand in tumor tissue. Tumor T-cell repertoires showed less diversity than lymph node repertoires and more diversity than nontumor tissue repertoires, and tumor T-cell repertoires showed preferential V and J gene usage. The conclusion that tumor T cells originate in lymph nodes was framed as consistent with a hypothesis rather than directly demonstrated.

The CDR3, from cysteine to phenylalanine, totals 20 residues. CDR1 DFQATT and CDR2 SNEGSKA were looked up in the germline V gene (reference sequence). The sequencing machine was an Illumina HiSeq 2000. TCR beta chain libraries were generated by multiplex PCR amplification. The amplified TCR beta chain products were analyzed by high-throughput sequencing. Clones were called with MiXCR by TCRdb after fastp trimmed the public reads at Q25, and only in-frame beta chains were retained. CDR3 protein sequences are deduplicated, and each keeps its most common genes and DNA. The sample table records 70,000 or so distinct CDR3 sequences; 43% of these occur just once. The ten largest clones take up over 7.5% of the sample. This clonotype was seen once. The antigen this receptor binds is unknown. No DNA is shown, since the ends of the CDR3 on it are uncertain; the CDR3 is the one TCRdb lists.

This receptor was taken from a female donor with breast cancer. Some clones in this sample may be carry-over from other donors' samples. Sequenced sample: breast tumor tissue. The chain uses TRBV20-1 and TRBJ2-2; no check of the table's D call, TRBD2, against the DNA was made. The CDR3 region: CSARGRDEQSFGPGTGELFF.